The 29 T cell receptor beta chains given below trace back to one sample, sequenced in a study of T-cell reconstitution after alpha-beta-depleted transplantation in children. Notes on the study in general: A year post-transplant, T-cell counts and diversity derived mostly from newly produced T cells.

The antigens these receptors bind are not known. This sample's TCRbeta library carried unique molecular identifier barcodes. TCRdb reanalysed the PCR reads using MiXCR and keeps one entry per CDR3 protein. The sample records hundreds of thousands of distinct CDR3 sequences, over 7% being singletons. The input for sequencing was peripheral blood, taken 360 days after TCRalphabeta/CD19-depleted stem cell transplant. The receptors derive from a female patient aged 2 to 10 who had a stem cell transplant for Fanconi anemia, so the T cells may come from the graft donor.

The chain links TRBV11-1 to TRBJ1-2, with 12 bases identical to TRBD1. The CDR3 consists of 15 residues. Germline loops: CDR1 SGHAT, CDR2 FQDESV (reference sequence). J lost 8 bases, V lost 5 bases, and 9 bases had no gene match. The CDR3, as DNA: TGTGCCAGCAGCCCCCCGGGACAGGGGGCGTGGGGCTACACCTTC. It codes for CASSPPGQGAWGYTF.

The table lists this clonotype with many counts. The V gene is TRBV30, the J gene TRBJ1-6; 7 bases fit TRBD1. The CDR3 runs to 14 residues. CDR1 is GTSNPN, CDR2 SVGIG, per germline (reference sequence). Unmatched junction bases numbered 8, after V lost 2 bases and J lost 10 bases. The CDR3 DNA sequence: TGTGCCTGGAGTCCCGGGACAGTAGAATCACCCCTCCACTTT. Translating it yields CAWSPGTVESPLHF.

This clonotype has at least ten counts. The J gene is TRBJ2-6, the V gene TRBV7-3, with D unclear. The CDR3 runs 15 residues. Germline V gene data show CDR1 as SGHTA and CDR2 as FQGTGA. V lost 3 bases and J lost 0, with 6 bases in between. The CDR3 is CASSLSGSGANVLTF. CDR3 DNA sequence: TGTGCCAGCAGCTTGTCAGGCTCTGGGGCCAACGTCCTGACTTTC.

This clonotype was counted a few times. J is TRBJ1-4 and V is TRBV3-1, with TRBD1 identical over 9 bases. The V gene's germline CDR1 is LGHDT and CDR2 YNNKEL (reference sequence). The CDR3 spans 14 residues. V was pared by 4 bases and J by 7 bases, with 4 bases of the junction left unmatched. The CDR3 bases are TGTGCCAGCAGCCCCCAGGACAGGGGTGAAAAACTGTTTTTT. Translating it yields CASSPQDRGEKLFF.

This clonotype was detected ten times or more. V gene TRBV4-2 combines with J gene TRBJ2-3, with D perhaps matching TRBD1 (5 bases). V was pared by 1 base and J by 2 bases, with 16 bases between. Germline-derived CDR1 and CDR2 are LGHNA and YNFKEQ. CDR3 length: 17 residues. CDR3 bases: TGTGCCAGCAGCCAAGCGGCCGACAGCGAGATCACAGATACGCAGTATTTT. This codes for CASSQAADSEITDTQYF.

The rearrangement joins TRBV21-1 to TRBJ1-1; the listed D gene, TRBD1, was not tested against the DNA. TRBV21-1 constitutes a pseudogene. This CDR3 contains 17 residues. The DNA for the CDR3 is TGTGCCAGCAGCAAAGTGGGTGCCCGGGGTTCGAACACTGAAGCTTTCTTT. Its translation: CASSKVGARGSNTEAFF.

This clonotype was seen more than once but under ten times. The rearrangement uses TRBV5-1 and TRBJ2-1; D is uncertain. The CDR3 totals 16 residues. Trimming took 0 bases from V and 1 from J, leaving 11 bases between them. Germline loops: CDR1 SGHRS, CDR2 YFSETQ. The chain's CDR3 is CASSLEGQASYNEQFF. The CDR3 DNA sequence: TGCGCCAGCAGCTTGGAGGGCCAGGCATCCTACAATGAGCAGTTCTTC.

The chain recombines TRBV7-9 with TRBJ1-1; D ambiguous. With 7 bases removed from V and 5 bases from J, the gap between germline ends came to 14 bases. CDR3 length: 13 amino acids. The germline CDR1 and CDR2 sequences are SEHNR and FQNEAQ (reference sequence). The DNA of the CDR3 is TGTGCCAGCAACAGCGCGGGGAAGACTGAAGCTTTCTTT. Its protein product is CASNSAGKTEAFF.

This clonotype occurred a few times. This sequence joins TRBV14 and TRBJ2-1; D gene uncertain. CDR1 and CDR2 from the germline V gene are SGHDN and FVKESK. The CDR3 is made up of 13 amino acids. The V gene lost 2 bases and the J gene lost 5 bases, with 7 bases spanning the gap. The CDR3 reads CASSQYFNNEQFF. The CDR3, as DNA: TGTGCCAGCAGCCAATACTTTAACAATGAGCAGTTCTTC.

Regarding this clonotype: At one end, the junction sequence differs from germline, possibly due to a read error. This chain connects TRBV7-2 to TRBJ1-2; 8 bases line up with TRBD1. Germline CDR1 is SGHTA and CDR2 is FQGNSA. The CDR3 is 16 amino acids. DNA of the CDR3: TGTGCCAGCAGCTTAGAAGGGACAGGTTCGGCCTATGGCTGCACCTTC. This gives the protein CASSLEGTGSAYGCTF.

With respect to this clonotype: Being one base from a much bigger clone, this may be a read error. It is likely a read error, because the conserved phenylalanine at the end of the CDR3 is missing. The chain employs TRBV12-3 or TRBV12-4 and TRBJ1-4; 7 bases fit TRBD1. CDR3 length: 16 residues. Losses at the gene ends were 7 bases for V and 3 bases for J; bases not matched to a gene: 11. The DNA of the CDR3 is TGTGCCAGCACCTCTACCTGGGGACAGCCTAATGAAAAACTGTTTTGT. Residues: CASTSTWGQPNEKLFC.

This clonotype was seen at least ten times. The chain has TRBV6-6 and TRBJ2-1; unclear D gene. In germline, CDR1 is MNHNY, CDR2 SVGAGI (reference sequence). The V end was cut by 2 bases, the J end by 9 bases, with 8 bases between. The CDR3 has 12 amino acids. DNA for the CDR3: TGTGCCAGCAGTTACGGGATCACTGAGCAGTTCTTC. This encodes CASSYGITEQFF.

This clonotype was counted at least ten times. The chain couples TRBV29-1 to TRBJ2-2; no clear D gene. The CDR3 is 15 residues long. Germline V gives CDR1 SQVTM, CDR2 ANQGSEA. The V and J ends lost 4 bases and 0 bases respectively, with 12 bases between them. CDR3 amino acids: CSVASNGPNTGELFF. The CDR3 DNA is TGCAGCGTTGCGAGTAATGGGCCGAACACCGGGGAGCTGTTTTTT.

The rearrangement uses TRBV29-1 and TRBJ1-2; 8 positions match TRBD1. The germline V gene encodes CDR1 SQVTM and CDR2 ANQGSEA. CDR3 length equals 13 residues. Trimming cost V 3 bases and J 6 bases; bases outside gene matches: 6. In DNA, the CDR3 is TGCAGCGTTGACGGACAGGGCCTAGATGGCTACACCTTC. Amino acids: CSVDGQGLDGYTF.

The J gene is TRBJ1-1, the V gene TRBV14; D gene ambiguous. This CDR3 region has 15 residues. Germline V lookup: CDR1 SGHDN, CDR2 FVKESK. Trimming took off 4 bases at V and 8 bases at J, with 20 bases between the two ends. The CDR3: CASSRQVPPLDEAFF. CDR3 bases: TGTGCCAGCAGCCGCCAAGTCCCACCCTTGGACGAAGCTTTCTTT.

The sample holds many counts of this clonotype. The rearrangement uses TRBV28 and TRBJ1-1; D unresolved. CDR3 length: 12 amino acids. V was shortened by 2 bases and J by 7 bases, with 8 bases between the two germline ends. Germline-derived CDR1 and CDR2 are MDHEN and SYDVKM. The CDR3 coding sequence is TGTGCCAGCAGTTTAGTGGGCCATGAAGCTTTCTTT. Translated: CASSLVGHEAFF.

In its sample, this clonotype was seen many times. CDR3 bases: TGTGCCAGCAGCCTACGGGACAGAAAATACGAGCAGTACTTC. Translated, it gives CASSLRDRKYEQYF. The chain employs TRBV3-1 and TRBJ2-7, with 7 bases identical to TRBD1. The CDR3 covers 14 residues. Trimming removed 4 bases from V and 4 bases from J; junction bases left unmatched: 7. Germline V CDR1 and CDR2: LGHDT, YNNKEL (reference sequence).

This clonotype was picked up many times. J is TRBJ2-7 and V is TRBV11-2, with 15 bases aligning to TRBD2. Trimming at V came to 6 bases and at J to 0 bases, leaving 3 bases not matched to a gene. Germline lookup yields CDR1 SGHAT and CDR2 FQNNGV. CDR3 length: 16 amino acids. CDR3 residues: CASRGLAGGNSYEQYF. The CDR3 nucleotides read TGTGCCAGCAGGGGACTAGCGGGAGGCAACTCCTACGAGCAGTACTTC. Looking up the rest from reference TRBV11-2 and TRBJ2-7 gives the full variable domain: EAGVAQSPRYKIIEKRQSVAFWCNPISGHATLYWYQQILGQGPKLLIQFQNNGVVDDSQLPKDRFSAERLKGVDSTLKIQPAKLEDSAVYLCASRGLAGGNSYEQYFGPGTRLTVT.

This clonotype was seen only a few times. V is TRBV29-1 and J is TRBJ2-7; TRBD1 aligns across 10 bases. After removal of 3 bases from V and 0 bases from J, the junction contained 8 bases not matched to a gene. This CDR3 comprises 16 residues. Germline CDR1 and CDR2: SQVTM and ANQGSEA. Here the CDR3 DNA reads TGCAGCGTTGAGGAGATAGGGACAGGGGACTCCTACGAGCAGTACTTC. Translated: CSVEEIGTGDSYEQYF.

The sample holds a few counts of this clonotype. One base away lies a much larger clone, so this may be a sequencing read error. The rearrangement joins TRBV5-1 to TRBJ1-2; 9 nucleotides line up with TRBD1. The germline gives CDR1 SGHRS, CDR2 YFSETQ. J lost 3 bases, V lost 0 bases, and 0 bases had no gene match. The CDR3 is 14 amino acids. Here the CDR3 DNA reads TGCGCCAGCAGCTTGGGACAGGGGGACTATGGCTACACCTTC. As protein: CASSLGQGDYGYTF.

V and J are TRBV10-3 and TRBJ2-7, with 11 bases lining up with TRBD2. Per the germline V gene, CDR1 is ENHRY and CDR2 is SYGVKD. V shed 9 bases, J shed 4 bases, and the junction held 5 bases outside the gene matches. CDR3 length equals 13 residues. This CDR3 is CAMAGTSGYEQYF. In DNA, the CDR3 is TGTGCCATGGCCGGGACTAGCGGTTACGAGCAGTACTTC.

The genes are TRBV2 and TRBJ2-3; D perhaps matches TRBD2 (5 bases). V lost 6 bases and J 0 bases, leaving 19 bases between the germline ends. Germline V lookup: CDR1 SNHLY, CDR2 FYNNEI. There are 17 residues in the CDR3. CDR3 sequence: CASRKGRGQLSTDTQYF. The CDR3 region has the DNA TGTGCCAGCAGAAAGGGCCGAGGGCAGCTAAGCACAGATACGCAGTATTTT.

This clonotype was found a few times. V usage is TRBV28 and J usage is TRBJ2-3, with 9 bases identical to TRBD2. CDR1 is MDHEN, CDR2 SYDVKM, per germline. There are 16 residues in the CDR3. Trimming cost V 6 bases and J 5 bases; bases outside gene matches: 12. CDR3 nucleotide sequence: TGTGCCAGCAGCTTGGCCGGCGGGGGGGCAATAGATACGCAGTATTTT. Amino acids: CASSLAGGGAIDTQYF.

This clonotype was found a few times. The chain carries TRBV18 and TRBJ1-5, with 8 bases fitting TRBD1. The germline V gene encodes CDR1 KGHSH and CDR2 LQKENI. The CDR3 sequence is 15 residues long. The junction had 3 bases not matched to a gene; V was cut back by 4 bases and J by 1 base. The CDR3 coding sequence is TGTGCCAGCTCACATCGACAGGGGAGCAATCAGCCCCAGCATTTT. Translating it yields CASSHRQGSNQPQHF.

J is TRBJ2-5 and V is TRBV10-3, with D possibly TRBD2 on 6 matching bases. The ends were cut back, 2 bases at V and 4 bases at J, with 14 bases in the middle. This CDR3 spans 15 amino acids. Per germline, CDR1 ENHRY and CDR2 SYGVKD. CDR3 sequence (DNA): TGTGCCATCAGTGAGAGGAGGGACTCGGGAGAGACCCAGTACTTC. It specifies CAISERRDSGETQYF.

This clonotype was detected ten times or more. The genes are TRBV7-8 and TRBJ2-7; D is undetermined. V shed 0 bases and J shed 0 bases, with 9 bases lying between them. The CDR3 spans 15 residues. The germline CDR1 and CDR2 sequences are SGHVS and FQNEAQ. CDR3 in DNA: TGTGCCAGCAGCTTAGCGATCCCGGTCTCCTACGAGCAGTACTTC. This sequence encodes CASSLAIPVSYEQYF.

This clonotype was detected ten times or more. V and J are TRBV6-5 and TRBJ2-1, with D perhaps being TRBD1 or TRBD2 (6 bases each). Trimming pared 6 bases from V and 9 bases from J, leaving 24 bases between. The CDR3 spans 16 residues. Per germline, CDR1 MNHEY and CDR2 SVGAGI. The CDR3 DNA sequence: TGTGCCAGCAGCGCGATAGGGGGGCGGATAGTCGGTGAGCAGTTCTTC. It encodes CASSAIGGRIVGEQFF.

The sample holds many counts of this clonotype. The CDR3 spells CASGQYHGQLTEAFF. Here the CDR3 DNA reads TGTGCTAGTGGTCAATACCACGGACAGCTGACTGAAGCTTTCTTT. The chain uses TRBV12-5 and TRBJ1-1, with TRBD1 as a possible D gene (6 bases). Germline V gene data show CDR1 as LGHNT and CDR2 as FRNRAP. The CDR3 consists of 15 residues. Trimming took off 5 bases at V and 5 bases at J, with 18 bases between the two ends.

Details on this clonotype: This may stem from a read error, because a much larger clone lies one nucleotide away. The chain has TRBV7-9 and TRBJ1-2; D is uncertain. CDR3 length equals 16 residues. Germline V gene sequence: CDR1 SEHNR, CDR2 FQNEAQ (reference sequence). The CDR3 loop reads CASSSTLGISNYGYPF. For the CDR3, the DNA is TGTGCCAGCAGCTCGACGCTGGGGATCTCTAACTATGGCTACCCCTTC.